Sequencing of this T cell receptor (beta chain) was carried out in a study of T cell repertoires in cytomegalovirus infection. Study-level background: Recently identified HLA-C-restricted CMV epitopes were among the peptides used. Signatures in public TCR beta sequences pointed to both CMV infection and matching HLA type.

Trimming pared 6 bases from V and 8 bases from J, leaving 11 bases between. This CDR3 has 12 amino acids. Germline V gives CDR1 MNHEY, CDR2 SMNVEV (reference sequence). A note on this clonotype: Its antigen is not identified.

Via MiXCR, TCRdb re-called the reads, giving one row per CDR3 protein. Counted here are about 920,000 distinct CDR3 sequences, roughly 31% occurring once; the ten biggest clones make up under 15%. Findings and caveats of the study: People with CMV and the relevant HLA were identified by cumulative public TCR beta family frequency. HLA-C-restricted CMV clonotypes gave the most frequent clonotype in two of eight donors.

The source material was cultured CD8+ T cells from PBMCs, sampled from culture after CMV antigen stimulation. V and J are TRBV27 and TRBJ2-1; D may correspond to TRBD1 or TRBD2 (5 bases each). This clonotype was obtained from a human donor in good health (CMV status not recorded). Some clones in this sample may be carry-over from other donors' samples. The CDR3 sequence is CASRRGVDEQFF. The CDR3 coding sequence is TGTGCCAGCAGGCGAGGGGTGGATGAGCAGTTCTTC.